This T cell receptor (beta chain) was profiled in a study of OX40 agonist ivuxolimab in advanced cancers. In terms of the full investigation: Ivuxolimab was a fully human IgG2 agonistic monoclonal antibody targeting the costimulatory receptor OX40 (CD134). Peripheral TCRbeta sequencing was intended to test whether TCR sequence diversity was altered and clonal T-cell expansion was caused by ivuxolimab. Prior anti-PD-1, anti-PD-L1 or anti-CTLA-4 therapy was permitted, and checkpoint inhibitors had been received by around 40% of dose-escalation patients. Partial responses were achieved by three dose-escalation patients, of whom one had hepatocellular carcinoma and two had cutaneous melanoma. Intravenous ivuxolimab was administered to patients every 2 weeks at six dose levels: 0.01, 0.1, 0.3, 1.5, 3 and 10 mg/kg. Of the roughly 52 dose-escalation patients, hepatocellular carcinoma was present in about 20, melanoma in roughly 15, renal cell carcinoma in 9 and head and neck cancer in 9. A male proportion of around 83% and a mean age of 60 years, ranging from roughly 23 to 85, were recorded for the dose-escalation cohort. The paper covers the monotherapy dose-escalation part of the phase I ivuxolimab trial, which included N of about 50 patients. What the study reported, not specific to this receptor: On average, CD8+ T cells showed more expanded clones than CD4+ T cells after ivuxolimab. Which antigens the clonally expanded peripheral T cells were specific for was not determined. Low levels of normalized T-cell clonal expansion were also seen in some patients who did not respond. At doses from 0.1 to 3.0 mg/kg, clonal expansion was seen in both CD4+ and CD8+ blood T cells between baseline and week 6. In the 0.1-3.0 mg/kg groups, partial responders had among the lowest normalized peripheral clonal expansion, particularly in CD8+ T cells.

To sequence the TCRbeta CDR3 region, genomic DNA was isolated from the sorted cells. The immunoSEQ Assay was used for sequencing of TCRbeta CDR3 regions. The immuneACCESS repertoire file appears here via TCRdb, limited to in-frame rearrangements. These files lack a portion of the clones; in checked studies, under half of the deficit traces to unresolved V genes, and the cause of the others is not known. The sample yields roughly 92,000 clones; around 88% were counted once. Approximately 1.3% of the sample is taken by the ten largest. Comment on this clone: The target of this receptor is not known. Qualities for individual bases were not recorded, and no much larger clone is one base off. The sample has other DNA sequences that encode this CDR3 too.

Patients with autoimmune disease history or receiving systemic immunosuppression were excluded from the trial. In every dose cohort, peripheral blood was drawn for TCR sequencing at baseline, cycle 4 day 1, and cycle 7 day 1. The samples were drawn from a first-in-human, open-label, multicenter phase I dose-escalation trial of ivuxolimab. Adults with locally advanced or metastatic melanoma, renal cell carcinoma, hepatocellular carcinoma or head and neck squamous cell carcinoma were enrolled in the trial. Before TCR sequencing, CD4+ T cells and CD8+ T cells were sorted from peripheral blood as separate populations. The CDR3 starts with the cysteine, ends with the phenylalanine, and has 11 residues. Of the read, only the CDR3 DNA is kept; its 33 bases are in frame from base 1. V drops 3 bases and J drops 2 bases, leaving 2 bases in between. In the germline V gene, CDR1 corresponds to ENHRY and CDR2 to SYGVKD.

The sample was CD4+ or CD8+ T cells sorted from blood, taken in a trial of the OX40 agonist ivuxolimab. The sequence is built from TRBV10-3 and TRBJ2-7; the D gene identity is not certain. This receptor was taken from an adult with an advanced solid tumor such as melanoma, head and neck, liver or kidney cancer. The sequence in DNA is TGTGCCATCAGTGAAGCCTACGAGCAGTACTTC. This sequence encodes CAISEAYEQYF.